The 24 T cell receptor beta chains below all came from one sample that was sequenced in a study of blood T cell repertoires in COVID-19. Assay: immunoSEQ multiplex PCR; the TCRdb copy retains only in-frame clones and omits some. The sample yields approximately 290,000 clones, roughly 91% seen once. The sequenced material came from peripheral blood. Source of these receptors: a woman aged 25 to 39 with COVID-19, enrolled during active disease.

This sequence joins TRBV18 and TRBJ2-5; 7 nucleotides agree with TRBD2. The CDR3 has 13 amino acids. Germline assignment: CDR1 KGHSH and CDR2 LQKENI. V was pared by 3 bases and J by 3 bases, with 1 base of the junction left unmatched. This CDR3 reads CASSPGTKETQYF. In DNA form, the CDR3 reads TGTGCCAGCTCACCCGGGACTAAAGAGACCCAGTACTTC.

The V gene is TRBV5-4, the J gene TRBJ2-3; 9 nucleotides agree with TRBD2. Germline CDR1 is SGHNT and CDR2 is YYREEE (reference sequence). V lost 4 bases and J lost 4; bases outside the gene matches: 13. CDR3 length: 17 amino acids. Here the CDR3 DNA reads TGTGCCAGCAGCCTAAGGAGGGGCGGGGGGGCCCCAGATACGCAGTATTTT. Its translation: CASSLRRGGGAPDTQYF.

This sequence joins TRBV7-2 and TRBJ2-7; possibly TRBD2 for D (7 bases). The CDR3 runs to 16 residues. Germline V gene data show CDR1 as SGHTA and CDR2 as FQGNSA. Trimming removed 4 bases from V and 2 bases from J, with 18 bases in between. CDR3 protein: CASSSNRRGTTYEQYF. The CDR3 DNA reads TGTGCCAGCAGCTCTAATCGGAGGGGGACTACCTACGAGCAGTACTTC.

The chain uses TRBV7-9 and TRBJ2-1; D is perhaps TRBD2 (6 bases). Germline values: CDR1 SEHNR, CDR2 FQNEAQ (reference sequence). The CDR3 loop spans 13 amino acids. Trimming took 8 bases from V and 9 from J, leaving 17 bases between them. DNA for the CDR3: TGTGCCAGCGGAGCGCCTCTGGAGGGTGAGCAGTTCTTC. Encoded protein: CASGAPLEGEQFF.

This clone was seen a handful of times. In nucleotides, the CDR3 is TGTGCTAGTGGTTTTCTCGGACAGCTTTTGAGCTCTGGAAACACCATATATTTT. Its protein product is CASGFLGQLLSSGNTIYF. The chain uses TRBV12-5 and TRBJ1-3; perhaps TRBD1 as D (6 bases). V was shortened by 3 bases and J by 0 bases, with 18 bases between the two germline ends. The CDR3 loop spans 18 amino acids. Per germline, CDR1 LGHNT and CDR2 FRNRAP.

In its sample, this clone was seen once. The chain joins TRBV19 to TRBJ2-2; no firm D call. CDR1 is LNHDA and CDR2 is SQIVND in the germline V gene (reference sequence). V was cut by 10 bases and J by 6 bases, with 12 bases left in between. This CDR3 is 12 amino acids long. CDR3 sequence reads: CATTPRSGELFF. The CDR3 nucleotides are TGTGCCACCACCCCTAGGTCCGGGGAGCTGTTTTTT. Drawing the rest from reference TRBV19 and TRBJ2-2, the complete variable domain is DGGITQSPKYLFRKEGQNVTLSCEQNLNHDAMYWYRQDPGQGLRLIYYSQIVNDFQKGDIAEGYSVSREKKESFPLTVTSAQKNPTAFYLCATTPRSGELFFGEGSRLTVL.

The chain is built from TRBV3-1 (or the pseudogene TRBV3-2) and TRBJ2-1; D is perhaps TRBD1 (5 bases). Germline lookup yields CDR1 LGHDT and CDR2 YNNKEL (reference sequence). The CDR3 spans 15 residues. Trimming pared 5 bases from V and 0 bases from J, leaving 11 bases between. The CDR3 DNA is TGTGCCAGCAGCGACACAGGTACCTCCTACAATGAGCAGTTCTTC. It codes for CASSDTGTSYNEQFF.

The chain uses TRBV11-3 and TRBJ1-5; D gene uncertain. The CDR3 consists of 16 residues. Trimming stripped 1 base from V and 1 base from J, with 11 bases between. Germline CDR1 is SGHNT and CDR2 is YENEEA. CDR3 amino acids: CASSLGAGRSNQPQHF. For the CDR3, the DNA is TGTGCCAGCAGCTTAGGGGCGGGCAGGAGCAATCAGCCCCAGCATTTT.

V gene TRBV7-7 combines with J gene TRBJ2-3, with 8 bases fitting TRBD1. Germline V gene lookup returns CDR1 SSHAT and CDR2 FNYEAQ (reference sequence). Trimming removed 1 base from V and 6 bases from J; junction bases left unmatched: 12. This CDR3 region has 17 residues. In nucleotides, the CDR3 is TGTGCCAGCAGCTTAGAAGGGCCCGGGACAGGTGGGGATACGCAGTATTTT. It specifies CASSLEGPGTGGDTQYF.

This chain connects TRBV27 to TRBJ1-2, with 8 bases lining up with TRBD1. Germline CDR1 is MNHEY and CDR2 is SMNVEV (reference sequence). This CDR3 region has 18 residues. Trimming at V came to 4 bases and at J to 8 bases, leaving 21 bases not matched to a gene. The CDR3: CASSSISSGTGQEGGYTF. CDR3 nucleotide sequence: TGTGCCAGCAGTTCCATAAGTTCCGGGACAGGTCAGGAGGGGGGCTACACCTTC.

The V call is TRBV6-1, the J call TRBJ2-5; TRBD2 agrees at 13 bases. V dropped 0 bases and J dropped 1; count of bases not matched to a gene: 5. CDR1 is MNHNS, CDR2 SASEGT, per germline. The CDR3 has 18 amino acids. CDR3 DNA: TGTGCCAGCAGTGAAGCACTAGCGGGGGGGAGAAGCCAAGAGACCCAGTACTTC. The encoded protein is CASSEALAGGRSQETQYF.

In its sample, this clone was seen once. The chain carries TRBV27 and TRBJ1-1, with D possibly TRBD1 on 6 matching bases. With 7 bases removed from V and 0 bases from J, the gap between germline ends came to 12 bases. Germline CDR1 MNHEY, CDR2 SMNVEV (reference sequence). There are 14 residues in the CDR3. CDR3 amino acids: CASTPGTLNTEAFF. CDR3 nucleotides: TGTGCCAGCACCCCCGGGACATTGAACACTGAAGCTTTCTTT.

This sequence joins TRBV7-7 and TRBJ2-5; 9 nucleotides match TRBD1. With 5 bases clipped from V and 5 bases from J, the junction kept 6 bases outside the gene matches. CDR3 length: 14 residues. Germline CDR1 is SSHAT and CDR2 is FNYEAQ (reference sequence). The CDR3: CASSRTGGWETQYF. As DNA, the CDR3 is TGTGCCAGCAGCCGCACAGGGGGCTGGGAGACCCAGTACTTC.

With respect to this clone: Relative to the germline gene, one junction end is altered; a read error may explain this. The V gene is TRBV4-1, the J gene TRBJ1-2, with 11 bases matching TRBD1. CDR1 MGHRA and CDR2 YSYEKL come from the germline V gene. This CDR3 region has 19 residues. This chain's CDR3 is CASSPGQGGFPSSKYGYTF. CDR3 DNA: TGCGCCAGCAGCCCGGGACAGGGGGGCTTCCCATCCTCTAAATATGGCTACACCTTC.

This clone was recorded only once. V gene TRBV5-1 combines with J gene TRBJ2-3; 7 nucleotides agree with TRBD2. This CDR3 contains 15 residues. Germline CDR1 and CDR2: SGHRS and YFSETQ. The J segment lost 4 bases and the V segment lost 5 bases, leaving 10 bases of the junction unmatched. The DNA of the CDR3 is TGCGCCAGCAGGCCGCGGGGGTTCAACCCAGATACGCAGTATTTT. This codes for CASRPRGFNPDTQYF.

The CDR3 is CASRATGGETQYF. The CDR3 nucleotides are TGTGCCAGTAGAGCGACAGGGGGAGAGACCCAGTACTTC. The rearrangement joins TRBV19 to TRBJ2-5, with 9 bases matching TRBD1. The CDR3 runs to 13 residues. Germline V gives CDR1 LNHDA, CDR2 SQIVND (reference sequence). V was clipped by 6 bases and J by 4 bases; unmatched bases: 3.

V gene TRBV7-9 combines with J gene TRBJ1-2; unclear D gene. Trimming took 2 bases from V and 6 from J, leaving 10 bases between them. The CDR3 totals 13 residues. The germline gives CDR1 SEHNR, CDR2 FQNEAQ (reference sequence). CDR3 protein: CASSLFGQNGYTF. The CDR3 DNA sequence: TGTGCCAGCAGCTTATTTGGCCAAAATGGCTACACCTTC. Full variable domain (outside the CDR3, taken from reference TRBV7-9 and TRBJ1-2): DTGVSQNPRHKITKRGQNVTFRCDPISEHNRLYWYRQTLGQGPEFLTYFQNEAQLEKSRLLSDRFSAERPKGSFSTLEIQRTEQGDSAMYLCASSLFGQNGYTFGSGTRLTVV.

Worth noting for this clone: Additional DNA sequences in this sample encode the identical CDR3. The gene calls are TRBV5-1 and TRBJ1-5; 7 nucleotides align to TRBD1. With 4 bases clipped from V and 0 bases from J, the junction kept 4 bases outside the gene matches. Per germline, CDR1 SGHRS and CDR2 YFSETQ. The CDR3 runs to 15 residues. CDR3 in DNA: TGCGCCAGCAGCCTGGCAGGGGGTAGCAATCAGCCCCAGCATTTT. Amino acids: CASSLAGGSNQPQHF.

This clone was counted a single time. The V call is TRBV6-5, the J call TRBJ2-2, with 10 bases aligning to TRBD1. The J segment lost 9 bases and the V segment lost 6 bases, leaving 10 bases of the junction unmatched. Germline V gene sequence: CDR1 MNHEY, CDR2 SVGAGI. The CDR3 spans 15 residues. The CDR3 region is CASSLVGQGNRELFF. In DNA, the CDR3 is TGTGCCAGCAGCCTCGTGGGACAGGGGAATCGGGAGCTGTTTTTT.

V usage is TRBV19 and J usage is TRBJ2-3; tentative D call: TRBD2 (6 bases). Trimming took off 6 bases at V and 5 bases at J, with 18 bases between the two ends. The CDR3 totals 15 residues. CDR1 LNHDA and CDR2 SQIVND come from the germline V gene (reference sequence). The CDR3 protein is CASSNVRLDEDTQYF. The CDR3 bases are TGTGCCAGTAGCAACGTTCGACTAGATGAAGATACGCAGTATTTT. Drawing the rest from reference TRBV19 and TRBJ2-3, the complete variable domain is DGGITQSPKYLFRKEGQNVTLSCEQNLNHDAMYWYRQDPGQGLRLIYYSQIVNDFQKGDIAEGYSVSREKKESFPLTVTSAQKNPTAFYLCASSNVRLDEDTQYFGPGTRLTVL.

The chain employs TRBV29-1 and TRBJ1-1; D unresolved. Germline lookup yields CDR1 SQVTM and CDR2 ANQGSEA. CDR3 size: 15 residues. Deletions cut 0 bases from V and 12 bases from J, with 23 bases between. CDR3 loop: CSVEDREARAGRTFF. Here the CDR3 DNA reads TGCAGCGTTGAAGATCGCGAGGCGAGGGCCGGGAGGACTTTCTTT.

The V gene is TRBV5-6, the J gene TRBJ1-4; D unclear. V lost 5 bases, J lost 3 bases, and 14 bases lay in between. The CDR3 spans 15 residues. CDR1 and CDR2 from the germline V gene are SGHDT and YYEEEE. The CDR3, as DNA: TGTGCCAGCAGGGCCGCGGGAGCGTCTAATGAAAAACTGTTTTTT. Its protein product is CASRAAGASNEKLFF.

The chain joins TRBV19 to TRBJ2-7, with D unresolved. The CDR3 is made up of 13 amino acids. Germline CDR1 and CDR2: LNHDA and SQIVND (reference sequence). Trimming took 3 bases from V and 3 from J, leaving 9 bases between them. CDR3 DNA sequence: TGTGCCAGTAGTATTCAGGCAGGCTACGAGCAGTACTTC. It translates to CASSIQAGYEQYF.

This clone has a count of ten or more. The J gene is TRBJ2-7, the V gene TRBV5-1; a weak D match, TRBD2 (6 bases). V was pared by 4 bases and J by 5 bases, with 16 bases between. Germline CDR1 is SGHRS and CDR2 is YFSETQ. This CDR3 contains 14 residues. CDR3 DNA: TGCGCCAGCAGCCCGACCAGGCCTAGCGACGAGCAGTACTTC. Translating gives CASSPTRPSDEQYF.